One T cell receptor (beta chain) is described in this entry. In the study's own analysis: From reference gene primer amplification, estimates of nucleated cell counts were derived. Generated by immunoSEQ multiplex PCR, the TCRdb table keeps only in-frame clones and is missing some. That table is the source of V, J and clone size, and D and trimming were worked out from the DNA. In the table there are some 40,000 clones, around nine tenths of which are singletons. This sample was included in a study of blood T cell repertoires in COVID-19. Study-wide background: Acute and convalescent COVID-19 specimens originated in the United States, Italy and Spain. The cDNA or gDNA used as material had been derived from T cells, B-cell-depleted T cells, or PBMCs.

Per the germline V gene, CDR1 is LNHDA and CDR2 is SQIVND (reference sequence). The trim removed 5 bases at V and 6 bases at J, leaving 7 bases unmatched. The CDR3 is made up of 15 amino acids. The clonotype originates from a human donor in a cohort sampled during active COVID-19. What was sequenced was peripheral blood. The chain combines TRBV19 with TRBJ1-5; the match to TRBD1 covers 10 bases. This chain's CDR3 is CASSQGQGVRQPQHF. CDR3 nucleotides: TGTGCCAGTAGTCAAGGACAGGGGGTTCGTCAGCCCCAGCATTTT.